This T cell receptor beta chain stems from a study of blood T cell repertoires in COVID-19. Whole-study context: Specimens from acute and convalescent COVID-19 originated in the United States, Italy and Spain. PBMCs, B-cell-depleted T cells, or T cells were the source of the cDNA or gDNA that made up the material.

Methods used by the authors: Reference gene primer amplification gave nucleated cell count estimates. TCRdb's copy holds only in-frame clones and misses some; the assay was immunoSEQ multiplex PCR. Clone size and the V and J calls come from that table; the DNA yielded D and trimming. The top ten hold about 4% of the sample, which has 200,000 to 300,000 clones, around 89% seen once. CDR1 is ENHRY and CDR2 is SYGVKD in the germline V gene. The CDR3 contains 14 residues. V dropped 2 bases and J dropped 5 bases, with 11 bases sitting between them. Sequencing was carried out using peripheral blood. The source is a middle-aged woman with acute or convalescent COVID-19. V is TRBV10-3 and J is TRBJ2-3; TRBD2 is a possible D gene (7 bases). CDR3 sequence reads: CAISEPGGVDTQYF. For the CDR3, the DNA is TGTGCCATCAGTGAGCCGGGGGGCGTAGATACGCAGTATTTT.